This T cell receptor (beta chain) was profiled in a study of beta chain features in type 1 diabetes. As for the study in general: There were about 110,000,000 sorted cells examined across all samples.

This clone showed up just a few times. Its antigen is not identified. J was trimmed by 5 bases and V by 5 bases; bases with no gene match: 6. The CDR3 contains 14 residues. Germline lookup yields CDR1 SEHNR and CDR2 FQNEAQ (reference sequence). Expressed TCRB transcripts got sequenced, as all isolated RNA was reverse transcribed. The average read count of naive, central memory and regulatory T cell samples was approximately 3.5 million. Clones were read by immunoSEQ multiplex PCR, and TCRdb kept only the in-frame ones, dropping some. The sample holds more than 350,000 clones, approximately 10% seen once. Overall study results and limits: The naive, central memory and Treg TCRB repertoires showed an apparent similarity that was greater among patients than among healthy donors. A pattern of fewer insertions and more deletions at VDJ junctions was seen in type 1 diabetes patients.

The chain joins TRBV7-9 to TRBJ1-1, with 9 bases that match TRBD1. The clonotype was recovered from a woman younger than 35 in good health. Sequenced material: naive CD4+ T cells from blood. CDR3 region: CASSTSGTGTEAFF. The CDR3 DNA reads as TGTGCCAGCAGCACCTCCGGGACAGGGACTGAAGCTTTCTTT.